The rows below give T cell receptor beta chains drawn from one sample of a study of Graves' ophthalmopathy and Graves' hyperthyroidism. TCRdb re-analysed the multiplex PCR reads in MiXCR, keeping a single row per CDR3 protein. Of 450,000 to 600,000 distinct CDR3 sequences listed, under 45% were seen once; the top ten hold around 4%. The sample consisted of peripheral blood or thyroid tissue (not recorded which). Receptors were obtained from an adult man with Graves' hyperthyroidism. The CDR3 runs from the conserved cysteine through the conserved F or W. D genes are given only for firm matches. Clone sizes are given selectively: once, few, many, or a class where the clone is expanded.

size: many
D: .
J: TRBJ1-2
V: TRBV10-3
DNA: TGTGCCATCAGTGAGTCATTAGGTGCGGATGGCTACACCTTC
CDR3: CAISESLGADGYTF

size: many
D: TRBD1
J: TRBJ1-5
V: TRBV7-8
DNA: TGTGCCAGCAGCCCTTTAGGGACAGCGGGCAGCAATCAGCCCCAGCATTTT
CDR3: CASSPLGTAGSNQPQHF

size: .
D: .
J: TRBJ1-1
V: TRBV12-3/TRBV12-4
DNA: TGTGCCAGCAGTTTAGGGGCTATGGGGGGCACTGAAGCTTTCTTT
CDR3: CASSLGAMGGTEAFF

size: few
D: .
J: TRBJ1-1
V: TRBV6-5
DNA: TGTGCCAGCATTGGGAGGGGGGAAGCTTTCTTT
CDR3: CASIGRGEAFF

size: many
D: .
J: TRBJ2-5
V: TRBV7-2
DNA: TGTGCCAGCAGCTCCACCGGGACAACACAAGAGACCCAGTACTTC
CDR3: CASSSTGTTQETQYF

size: many
D: .
J: TRBJ2-5
V: TRBV11-2
DNA: TGTGCCAGCAGCGGTATAGCGGAGAAAGAGACCCAGTACTTC
CDR3: CASSGIAEKETQYF

size: many
D: TRBD1
J: TRBJ1-5
V: TRBV29-1
DNA: TGCAGCGCCGGGACAGGGGACAATCAGCCCCAGCATTTT
CDR3: CSAGTGDNQPQHF

size: many
D: .
J: TRBJ2-7
V: TRBV20-1
DNA: TGCAGTGCAACAGGGCCAAGAAGCTCCTACGAGCAGTACTTC
CDR3: CSATGPRSSYEQYF

size: many
D: .
J: TRBJ1-2
V: TRBV7-9
DNA: TGTGCCAGCAGCCGGGGTGGACAGACCAACTATGGCTACACCTTC
CDR3: CASSRGGQTNYGYTF

size: once
D: .
J: TRBJ1-2
V: TRBV29-1
DNA: TGCAGCGTCTGGGGGCGGGGGGGTCAGCATGGCTACACCTTC
CDR3: CSVWGRGGQHGYTF

size: .
D: .
J: TRBJ2-5
V: TRBV18
DNA: TGTGCCAGCTCAGCGGGGCTAGAGACCCAGTACTTC
CDR3: CASSAGLETQYF

size: .
D: .
J: TRBJ1-2
V: TRBV5-1
DNA: TGCGCCAGCAGCAGATACCGGGACGTTCGCTATGGCTACACCTTC
CDR3: CASSRYRDVRYGYTF

size: many
D: .
J: TRBJ2-7
V: TRBV19
DNA: TGTGCCAGTAGTATACAAGCCGGGACAATCTCCTACGAGCAGTACTTC
CDR3: CASSIQAGTISYEQYF

size: .
D: .
J: TRBJ2-1
V: TRBV11-1
DNA: TGTGCCAGCAGCTTACTCGGACCTACCCTGAGTGAGCAGTTCTTC
CDR3: CASSLLGPTLSEQFF

size: .
D: .
J: TRBJ1-2
V: TRBV2
DNA: TGTGCCAGCAGCCCGGGACAAGTCTGTGGCTACACCTTC
CDR3: CASSPGQVCGYTF

size: .
D: .
J: TRBJ2-5
V: TRBV5-1
DNA: TGCGCCAGCAGCTTGGCAGGGACTTCCGAGGGGGAGCGACAAGAGACCCAGTACTTC
CDR3: CASSLAGTSEGERQETQYF

size: many
D: TRBD1
J: TRBJ1-5
V: TRBV29-1
DNA: TGCAGCGTCACCGACAGGGACAATCAGCCCCAGCATTTT
CDR3: CSVTDRDNQPQHF